Each of the 17 T cell receptor beta chains below was sequenced from the same sample in a study of CD8 T cells in ankylosing spondylitis. Overall study results and limits: Characteristic, it appeared, of ankylosing spondylitis blood was a TCR beta motif of roughly eight highly homologous variants.

In TCRdb, the 5' RACE reads were re-called with MiXCR into one record per CDR3 protein. Of more than 100,000 distinct CDR3 sequences in the sample, roughly 15% were seen once. These receptors have no known antigen. Sequences were obtained from blood, either unsorted or a sorted T cell fraction (not recorded which). These receptors all stem from a male donor with ankylosing spondylitis.

This chain connects TRBV6-1 to TRBJ2-1; 7 positions agree with TRBD2. The CDR3 sequence is 16 residues long. The trim removed 4 bases at V and 1 base at J, leaving 7 bases unmatched. In germline, CDR1 is MNHNS, CDR2 SASEGT. DNA for the CDR3: TGTGCCAGCAGTGGATCTTGGGACTATTCCTACAATGAGCAGTTCTTC. The encoded protein is CASSGSWDYSYNEQFF.

J is TRBJ1-2 and V is TRBV24-1; D is uncertain. The CDR3 runs 12 residues. CDR1 and CDR2 from the germline V gene are KGHDR and SFDVKD. The germline V and J ends were trimmed by 9 bases and 2 bases, with 9 bases remaining between them. The CDR3 sequence is CATSPGNYGYTF. CDR3 bases: TGTGCCACCTCCCCCGGAAACTATGGCTACACCTTC.

V gene TRBV12-3 or TRBV12-4 combines with J gene TRBJ2-7; TRBD1 matches 10 bases. The V and J ends lost 6 bases and 2 bases, in that order; junction bases with no gene match: 7. The CDR3 consists of 15 residues. This chain's CDR3 is CASSWGTGATYEQYF. The DNA of the CDR3 is TGTGCCAGCAGCTGGGGGACAGGGGCAACCTACGAGCAGTACTTC.

V gene TRBV10-3 combines with J gene TRBJ2-2; D is uncertain. Germline loops: CDR1 ENHRY, CDR2 SYGVKD. The V end lost 6 bases, the J end lost 5 bases, and 13 bases lay between the germline ends. The CDR3 totals 14 residues. CDR3 bases: TGTGCCATCAGCCAGCCTGGAGCTACCGGGGAGCTGTTTTTT. Its translation is CAISQPGATGELFF.

The chain carries TRBV9 and TRBJ1-3; D gene unclear. Germline V gene data show CDR1 as SGDLS and CDR2 as YYNGEE. The CDR3 is 14 amino acids. V lost 0 bases, J lost 2 bases, and 6 bases lay in between. The DNA for the CDR3 is TGTGCCAGCAGCGTAGAGGGTCCTGGAAACACCATATATTTT. Translated: CASSVEGPGNTIYF.

The chain carries TRBV11-1 and TRBJ2-1; 8 nucleotides align to TRBD2. Per the germline V gene, CDR1 is SGHAT and CDR2 is FQDESV (reference sequence). This CDR3 is 18 amino acids long. After removal of 5 bases from V and 0 bases from J, the junction contained 12 bases not matched to a gene. CDR3 loop: CASSHSRALAGSYNEQFF. CDR3 coding DNA: TGTGCCAGCAGCCATTCGAGGGCTCTAGCGGGCTCCTACAATGAGCAGTTCTTC.

Only a few counts were recorded for this clonotype. This chain connects TRBV6-2 or TRBV6-3 to TRBJ2-1; no clear D. The V gene lost 0 bases and the J gene lost 10 bases, with 7 bases spanning the gap. The CDR3 contains 12 residues. The germline CDR1 and CDR2 sequences are MNHEY and SVGEGT. In DNA, the CDR3 is TGTGCCAGCAGTTACTCTCGGACGGAGCAGTTCTTC. Translated, it gives CASSYSRTEQFF.

The chain has TRBV6-1 and TRBJ2-7; a possible D gene is TRBD1 (5 bases). The CDR3 sequence is 13 residues long. The germline gives CDR1 MNHNS, CDR2 SASEGT. Deletions cut 6 bases from V and 7 bases from J, with 16 bases between. The CDR3 DNA reads TGTGCCAGCAGAAACGACGACAGTTGGGAGCAGTACTTC. It specifies CASRNDDSWEQYF.

The sample holds a few counts of this clonotype. The chain has TRBV11-1 and TRBJ2-1; 8 nucleotides agree with TRBD2. The CDR3 runs 13 residues. J lost 7 bases, V lost 9 bases, and 8 bases had no gene match. Germline values: CDR1 SGHAT, CDR2 FQDESV (reference sequence). This CDR3 reads CASEPGLGNEQFF. The CDR3 region has the DNA TGTGCCAGTGAACCGGGACTAGGTAATGAGCAGTTCTTC. The variable domain in full, with the rest retrieved from reference TRBV11-1 and TRBJ2-1, is EAEVAQSPRYKITEKSQAVAFWCDPISGHATLYWYRQILGQGPELLVQFQDESVVDDSQLPKDRFSAERLKGVDSTLKIQPAELGDSAMYLCASEPGLGNEQFFGPGTRLTVL.

The chain recombines TRBV28 with TRBJ2-1; 9 nucleotides agree with TRBD2. Germline lookup yields CDR1 MDHEN and CDR2 SYDVKM. V gave up 6 bases and J gave up 1 base; unmatched junction bases: 10. The CDR3 covers 17 residues. The CDR3: CASSWAGGSLSYNEQFF. Written as DNA, the CDR3 is TGTGCCAGCAGCTGGGCGGGGGGGAGCTTGTCCTACAATGAGCAGTTCTTC.

This sequence joins TRBV27 and TRBJ2-1; no clear D. Trimming took 10 bases from V and 0 from J, leaving 10 bases between them. In germline, CDR1 is MNHEY, CDR2 SMNVEV (reference sequence). The CDR3 covers 13 residues. CDR3 in amino acids: CATRKSSYNEQFF. CDR3 bases: TGTGCCACCAGAAAGAGCTCCTACAATGAGCAGTTCTTC.

The chain recombines TRBV5-6 with TRBJ2-2; D gene uncertain. Trimming removed 4 bases at V and 0 bases at J, with 13 bases between. Per germline, CDR1 SGHDT and CDR2 YYEEEE. The CDR3 sequence is 16 residues long. The CDR3, as DNA: TGTGCCAGCAGCCCCCTGAGCCCTTCGAACACCGGGGAGCTGTTTTTT. Amino acid sequence: CASSPLSPSNTGELFF.

The chain combines TRBV7-8 with TRBJ2-1; 10 positions match TRBD2. The V gene end was trimmed by 4 bases and the J gene end by 10 bases; junction bases not matched to a gene: 10. This CDR3 region has 15 residues. Germline values: CDR1 SGHVS, CDR2 FQNEAQ. CDR3: CASSYLSGRVSEQFF. The CDR3 region has the DNA TGTGCCAGCAGCTACCTGAGCGGGAGGGTGAGCGAGCAGTTCTTC.

This clonotype was seen only a few times. The chain uses TRBV23-1 and TRBJ2-1; 9 nucleotides match TRBD2. TRBV23-1 is labeled an ORF, and its function is uncertain. The CDR3 is made up of 13 amino acids. For the CDR3, the DNA is TGCGGCACGGGGACTAGCCCGTACAATGAGCAGTTCTTC. This gives the protein CGTGTSPYNEQFF.

This clonotype has just a few counts. The chain recombines TRBV29-1 with TRBJ1-1, with 8 positions matching TRBD1. V trimming: 5 bases; J trimming: 4 bases; junction bases outside the gene matches: 12. The germline V gene encodes CDR1 SQVTM and CDR2 ANQGSEA. This CDR3 has 15 amino acids. CDR3 region: CSVTRQGQGGTEAFF. CDR3 nucleotide sequence: TGCAGCGTTACTCGACAGGGGCAGGGTGGCACTGAAGCTTTCTTT.

The chain recombines TRBV4-3 with TRBJ2-3, with D possibly matching TRBD1 (6 bases). This CDR3 contains 15 residues. The V and J ends lost 4 bases and 4 bases respectively, with 15 bases between them. CDR1 is LGHNA, CDR2 YSLEER, per germline. For the CDR3, the DNA is TGCGCCAGCAGCCTCGATAGGGGGAGCGCAGATACGCAGTATTTT. This codes for CASSLDRGSADTQYF.

This clonotype was counted between two and nine times. The rearrangement links TRBV29-1 to TRBJ2-7, with 10 bases identical to TRBD1. The V and J ends lost 6 bases and 4 bases, in that order; junction bases with no gene match: 6. This CDR3 comprises 13 residues. Germline CDR1 SQVTM, CDR2 ANQGSEA. CDR3 sequence (DNA): TGCAGCGTCGCTGGACAGGGGGTTTACGAGCAGTACTTC. It encodes CSVAGQGVYEQYF.